This TCR beta chain appears in the sequencing data of a study of blood T cell repertoires in COVID-19. Across the whole study: Nucleic acid was either cDNA or gDNA, and it came from T cells, B-cell-depleted T cells, or PBMCs.

Clinical history reported by participants formed the basis on which cohorts were assigned. Recovered Cohort 3 donors showed two negative PCRs, clearance, or symptom resolution. This CDR3 is 17 amino acids long. Germline V gene sequence: CDR1 LGHNA, CDR2 YSLEER. V was shortened by 0 bases and J by 2 bases, with 13 bases between the two germline ends. In the source study's methods: Amplification of reference gene primers was used by the study to estimate nucleated cell counts. The method was immunoSEQ multiplex PCR; TCRdb's version includes in-frame clones alone and lacks a portion of them. V and J calls and clone size are given by that table; D and trimming were obtained from the DNA. The table has almost 250,000 clones, 75% to 90% seen once.

Sequenced: PBMCs or T cells enriched from blood (not recorded which). The chain is built from TRBV4-3 and TRBJ2-2; D is possibly TRBD2 (6 bases). The origin of this receptor is a young woman who had recovered from COVID-19. CDR3 in DNA: TGCGCCAGCAGCCAAGATGGCGGGGCTACCAACACCGGGGAGCTGTTTTTT. Residues: CASSQDGGATNTGELFF.